These 3 T cell receptor beta chains originate from one sample sequenced in a study of OX40 agonist ivuxolimab in advanced cancers. Sequenced by immunoSEQ multiplex PCR; TCRdb stores in-frame clones only, minus some. The sample consists of more than 45,000 clones, about 90% of them appearing once. The source material was CD4+ or CD8+ T cells sorted from blood, sampled in a trial of the OX40 agonist ivuxolimab. These receptors were taken from an adult with an advanced solid tumor such as melanoma, head and neck, liver or kidney cancer.

The CDR3 DNA reads TGCGCCAGCAGCCAAGAACAGGGACTCAACTATGGCTACACCTTC. This encodes CASSQEQGLNYGYTF. The rearrangement uses TRBV4-1 and TRBJ1-2; possible D gene TRBD1, 6 bases. V was pared by 0 bases and J by 2 bases, with 10 bases between. CDR3 length: 15 amino acids. CDR1 is MGHRA, CDR2 YSYEKL, per germline.

The chain recombines TRBV5-6 with TRBJ2-7, with D tentatively TRBD2 (6 bases). There are 12 residues in the CDR3. The V gene's germline CDR1 is SGHDT and CDR2 YYEEEE. V was shortened by 4 bases and J by 4 bases, with 9 bases between the two germline ends. CDR3 bases: TGTGCCAGCAGCCGCGGGGATTACGAGCAGTACTTC. Amino acid sequence: CASSRGDYEQYF.

This clone came up once. J is TRBJ1-1 and V is TRBV6-5; the D is unclear. The V end was cut by 5 bases, the J end by 5 bases, with 9 bases between. The germline V gene encodes CDR1 MNHEY and CDR2 SVGAGI. The CDR3 extends over 12 amino acids. CDR3 bases: TGTGCCAGCAGTCCTGTATGGACTGAAGCTTTCTTT. Protein sequence: CASSPVWTEAFF.